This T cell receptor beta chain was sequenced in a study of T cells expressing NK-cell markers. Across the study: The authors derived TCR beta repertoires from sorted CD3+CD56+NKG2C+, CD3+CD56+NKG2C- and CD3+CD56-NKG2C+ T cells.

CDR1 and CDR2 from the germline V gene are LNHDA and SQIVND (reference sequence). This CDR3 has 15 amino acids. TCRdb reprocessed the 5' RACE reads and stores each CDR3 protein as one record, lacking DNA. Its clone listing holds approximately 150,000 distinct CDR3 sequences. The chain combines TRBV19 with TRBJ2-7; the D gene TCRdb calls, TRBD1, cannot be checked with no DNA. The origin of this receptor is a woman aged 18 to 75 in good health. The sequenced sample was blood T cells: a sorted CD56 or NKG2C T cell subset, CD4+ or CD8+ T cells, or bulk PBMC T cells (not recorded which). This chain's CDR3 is CASSVSGQAAYEQYF. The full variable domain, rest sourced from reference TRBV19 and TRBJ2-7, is DGGITQSPKYLFRKEGQNVTLSCEQNLNHDAMYWYRQDPGQGLRLIYYSQIVNDFQKGDIAEGYSVSREKKESFPLTVTSAQKNPTAFYLCASSVSGQAAYEQYFGPGTRLTVT.